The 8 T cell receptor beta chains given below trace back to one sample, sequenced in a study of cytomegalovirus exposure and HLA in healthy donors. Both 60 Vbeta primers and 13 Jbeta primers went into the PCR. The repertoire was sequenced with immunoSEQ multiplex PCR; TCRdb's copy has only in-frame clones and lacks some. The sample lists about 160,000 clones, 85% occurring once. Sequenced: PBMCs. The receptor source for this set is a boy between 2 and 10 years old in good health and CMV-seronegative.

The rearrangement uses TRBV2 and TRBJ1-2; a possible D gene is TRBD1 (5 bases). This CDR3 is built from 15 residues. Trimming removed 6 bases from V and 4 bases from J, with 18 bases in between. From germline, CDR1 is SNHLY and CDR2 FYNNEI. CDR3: CASRPDRGRGYGYTF. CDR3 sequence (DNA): TGTGCCAGCAGACCCGATAGGGGTAGGGGCTATGGCTACACCTTC.

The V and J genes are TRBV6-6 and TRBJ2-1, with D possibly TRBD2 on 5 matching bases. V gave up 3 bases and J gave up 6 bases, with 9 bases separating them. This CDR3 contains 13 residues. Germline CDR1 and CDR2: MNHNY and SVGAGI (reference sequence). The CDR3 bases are TGTGCCAGCAGTTATGGCCGGGGCAATGAGCAGTTCTTC. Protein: CASSYGRGNEQFF.

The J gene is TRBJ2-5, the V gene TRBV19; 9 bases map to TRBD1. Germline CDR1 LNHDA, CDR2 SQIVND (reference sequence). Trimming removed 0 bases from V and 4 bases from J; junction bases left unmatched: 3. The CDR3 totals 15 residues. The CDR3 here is CASSIDPDRGETQYF. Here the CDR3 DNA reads TGTGCCAGTAGTATAGACCCGGACAGGGGAGAGACCCAGTACTTC.

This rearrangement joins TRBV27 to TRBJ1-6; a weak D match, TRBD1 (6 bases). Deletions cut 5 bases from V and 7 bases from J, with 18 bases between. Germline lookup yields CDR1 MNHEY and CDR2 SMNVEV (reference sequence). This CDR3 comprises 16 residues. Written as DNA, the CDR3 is TGTGCCAGCAGTCCAAACCCAGGGGTTGGGAATTCACCCCTCCACTTT. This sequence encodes CASSPNPGVGNSPLHF.

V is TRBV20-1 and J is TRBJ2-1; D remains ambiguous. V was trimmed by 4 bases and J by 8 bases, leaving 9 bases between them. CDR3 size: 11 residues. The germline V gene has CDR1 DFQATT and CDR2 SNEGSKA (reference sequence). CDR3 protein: CSATWRDEQFF. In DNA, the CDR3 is TGCAGTGCTACCTGGAGAGATGAGCAGTTCTTC.

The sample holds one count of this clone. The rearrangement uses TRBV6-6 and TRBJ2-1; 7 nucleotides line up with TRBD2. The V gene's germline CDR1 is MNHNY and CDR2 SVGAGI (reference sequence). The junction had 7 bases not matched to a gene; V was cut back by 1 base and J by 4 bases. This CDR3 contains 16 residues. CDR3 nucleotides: TGTGCCAGCAGTTACTTATCTAGCGGAGCTTACAATGAGCAGTTCTTC. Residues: CASSYLSSGAYNEQFF.

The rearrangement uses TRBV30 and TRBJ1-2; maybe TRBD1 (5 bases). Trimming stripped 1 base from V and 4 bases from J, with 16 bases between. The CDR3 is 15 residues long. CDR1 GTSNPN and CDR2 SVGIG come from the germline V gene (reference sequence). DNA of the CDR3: TGTGCCTGGAGTGGGACAAGGGCAAGCACCTATGGCTACACCTTC. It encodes CAWSGTRASTYGYTF. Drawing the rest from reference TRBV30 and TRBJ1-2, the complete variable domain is SQTIHQWPATLVQPVGSPLSLECTVEGTSNPNLYWYRQAAGRGLQLLFYSVGIGQISSEVPQNLSASRPQDRQFILSSKKLLLSDSGFYLCAWSGTRASTYGYTFGSGTRLTVV.

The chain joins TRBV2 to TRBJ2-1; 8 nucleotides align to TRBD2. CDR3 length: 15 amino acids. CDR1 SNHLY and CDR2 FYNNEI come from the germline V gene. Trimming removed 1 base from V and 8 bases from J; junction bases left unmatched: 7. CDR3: CASSEEAGVIDEQFF. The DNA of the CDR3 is TGTGCCAGCAGTGAAGAAGCGGGAGTGATCGATGAGCAGTTCTTC.